The next 7 T cell receptor beta chains were all read from a single sample in a study of blood T cell repertoires in COVID-19. Clones were sequenced by immunoSEQ multiplex PCR, and TCRdb holds only the in-frame ones, with some missing. The sample comprises some 150,000 clones, around 84% of which are singletons, and roughly 2.2% rests with the top ten. The sequenced material came from peripheral blood. These receptors came from a man between 65 and 85 years old with acute or convalescent COVID-19.

This clone was recorded once. V usage is TRBV5-6 and J usage is TRBJ1-3; D gene uncertain. CDR3 length equals 17 residues. CDR1 and CDR2 (germline): SGHDT, YYEEEE. Trimming left V 1 base short and J 4 bases short, with 18 bases between. This CDR3 reads CASSLRRLGLLGNTIYF. The CDR3 DNA reads TGTGCCAGCAGCTTGAGGAGGTTAGGACTGCTGGGAAACACCATATATTTT.

The rearrangement uses TRBV24-1 and TRBJ2-5, with D tentatively TRBD2 (5 bases). The CDR3 contains 15 residues. Trimming removed 4 bases from V and 2 bases from J, with 13 bases in between. CDR1 KGHDR and CDR2 SFDVKD come from the germline V gene. The chain's CDR3 is CATSEFGGGQETQYF. The CDR3 nucleotides read TGTGCCACCAGTGAGTTTGGAGGCGGGCAAGAGACCCAGTACTTC.

The chain recombines TRBV7-9 with TRBJ1-1, with D unresolved. Looked up from germline, CDR1 is SEHNR and CDR2 is FQNEAQ (reference sequence). The CDR3 loop spans 12 amino acids. The V and J ends lost 7 bases and 6 bases respectively, with 12 bases between them. The CDR3 DNA reads TGTGCCAGCACCGACCAGAGCGCTGAAGCTTTCTTT. Protein: CASTDQSAEAFF. The variable domain in full, with the rest retrieved from reference TRBV7-9 and TRBJ1-1, is DTGVSQNPRHKITKRGQNVTFRCDPISEHNRLYWYRQTLGQGPEFLTYFQNEAQLEKSRLLSDRFSAERPKGSFSTLEIQRTEQGDSAMYLCASTDQSAEAFFGQGTRLTVV.

The J gene is TRBJ2-3, the V gene TRBV30, with 9 nucleotides matching TRBD2. This CDR3 region has 16 residues. Germline assignment: CDR1 GTSNPN and CDR2 SVGIG (reference sequence). V lost 1 base to trimming and J lost 6 bases; unmatched junction nucleotides: 11. The chain's CDR3 is CAWSGIASGARDTQYF. The CDR3 region has the DNA TGTGCCTGGAGTGGTATCGCTAGCGGGGCGAGGGATACGCAGTATTTT.

This chain links TRBV5-1 with TRBJ2-6; D gene ambiguous. CDR1 SGHRS and CDR2 YFSETQ come from the germline V gene. Trimming shortened V by 1 base and J by 4 bases, and 9 bases separated the two germline ends. This CDR3 is 15 amino acids long. As DNA, the CDR3 is TGCGCCAGCAGCTTGAGTAGCCCCGGGGCCAACGTCCTGACTTTC. Amino acid sequence: CASSLSSPGANVLTF.

V is TRBV18 and J is TRBJ2-5, with D possibly matching TRBD2 (5 bases). The CDR3 sequence is 15 residues long. V was trimmed by 1 base and J by 1 base, leaving 10 bases between them. From germline, CDR1 is KGHSH and CDR2 LQKENI. In nucleotides, the CDR3 is TGTGCCAGCTCACCACGAAACGGACTCCAAGAGACCCAGTACTTC. As protein: CASSPRNGLQETQYF.

The J gene is TRBJ2-3, the V gene TRBV29-1; no definite D call. The germline gives CDR1 SQVTM, CDR2 ANQGSEA. The CDR3 has 12 amino acids. V gave up 3 bases and J gave up 3 bases, with 7 bases separating them. This CDR3 is CSVDSVTDTQYF. CDR3 nucleotide sequence: TGCAGCGTTGACTCCGTGACAGATACGCAGTATTTT.